Below, 7 T cell receptor beta chains from the same sample are listed, as sequenced in a study of beta chain features in type 1 diabetes. Findings of the study overall: For Type 1 diabetes patients, all four CD4+ subsets carried TCRB CDR3s that were moderately but significantly shorter.

Expressed TCRB transcripts were sequenced after all isolated RNA was converted to cDNA. The method was immunoSEQ multiplex PCR; TCRdb's version includes in-frame clones alone and lacks a portion of them. The data contain a few hundred thousand clones, less than 15% of them seen just once; the ten biggest clones take up roughly 0.015%. No antigen has been identified for these receptors. The sequenced sample consisted of naive CD4+ T cells from blood. These receptors all stem from a woman aged 18-29 years with type 1 diabetes.

The sample holds a few counts of this clone. This chain links TRBV11-2 with TRBJ2-5; D not resolved. Trimming took off 1 base at V and 0 bases at J, with 6 bases between the two ends. The CDR3 extends over 14 amino acids. Germline CDR1 and CDR2: SGHAT and FQNNGV. The CDR3 nucleotides read TGTGCCAGCAGCTTAGCCAGGTACCAAGAGACCCAGTACTTC. Encoded protein: CASSLARYQETQYF. Together with reference TRBV11-2 and TRBJ2-5, the CDR3 gives the full variable domain: EAGVAQSPRYKIIEKRQSVAFWCNPISGHATLYWYQQILGQGPKLLIQFQNNGVVDDSQLPKDRFSAERLKGVDSTLKIQPAKLEDSAVYLCASSLARYQETQYFGPGTRLLVL.

This chain connects TRBV6-5 to TRBJ2-7; 8 positions agree with TRBD1. From germline, CDR1 is MNHEY and CDR2 SVGAGI. The CDR3 consists of 16 residues. V lost 2 bases, J lost 6 bases, and 12 bases stayed unmatched. This CDR3 is CASSYGPAGGYIEQYF. The DNA for the CDR3 is TGTGCCAGCAGTTACGGTCCGGCAGGGGGCTATATCGAGCAGTACTTC.

V and J are TRBV30 and TRBJ2-7; TRBD1 matches at 8 bases. Germline V gene lookup returns CDR1 GTSNPN and CDR2 SVGIG (reference sequence). V trimming: 1 base; J trimming: 3 bases; junction bases outside the gene matches: 14. CDR3 size: 17 residues. The CDR3 DNA sequence: TGTGCCTGGAGTGAGGGGGACAGGTATGCCCTGCTCTACGAGCAGTACTTC. This sequence encodes CAWSEGDRYALLYEQYF.

This clone was detected a few times. V gene TRBV7-3 combines with J gene TRBJ1-1; 11 bases fit TRBD1. CDR3 length: 14 residues. Per the germline V gene, CDR1 is SGHTA and CDR2 is FQGTGA. With 5 bases clipped from V and 10 bases from J, the junction kept 9 bases outside the gene matches. CDR3: CASSPGQGGMVAFF. The CDR3 DNA follows: TGTGCCAGCAGCCCGGGACAGGGGGGTATGGTAGCTTTCTTT.

The chain combines TRBV4-2 with TRBJ2-6; 7 bases fit TRBD2. Germline lookup yields CDR1 LGHNA and CDR2 YNFKEQ. V gave up 5 bases and J gave up 2 bases; unmatched junction bases: 15. CDR3 length equals 19 residues. The CDR3 region has the DNA TGTGCCAGCAGCTCCCTCCGTCGCGATGGGGGGGCTGGGGCCAACGTCCTGACTTTC. Amino acids: CASSSLRRDGGAGANVLTF.

The gene calls are TRBV10-3 and TRBJ2-7, with TRBD2 matching over 8 bases. This CDR3 is built from 17 residues. CDR1 is ENHRY and CDR2 is SYGVKD in the germline V gene. The V and J ends lost 4 bases and 7 bases, in that order; junction bases with no gene match: 18. The CDR3 DNA follows: TGTGCCATCAGTGCCCTCCCTTACCAGCGGGAGACGGAAGAGCAGTACTTC. Amino acids: CAISALPYQRETEEQYF.

This clone showed up just a few times. The J gene is TRBJ2-3, the V gene TRBV5-1, with D unclear. V was clipped by 4 bases and J by 0 bases, with 15 bases between them. The CDR3 has 16 amino acids. CDR1 and CDR2 from the germline V gene are SGHRS and YFSETQ. The DNA for the CDR3 is TGCGCCAGCAGCACCCCTGGTGGCTTTAGCACAGATACGCAGTATTTT. Translation: CASSTPGGFSTDTQYF.